This T cell receptor (beta chain) was recovered during a study of blood T cell repertoires in COVID-19. V lost 5 bases to trimming and J lost 8 bases; unmatched junction nucleotides: 14. CDR3 length: 15 amino acids. Germline V gives CDR1 LNHNV, CDR2 YYDKDF (reference sequence). Produced via immunoSEQ multiplex PCR; TCRdb's table is partial and in-frame only. The data show 310,000 or so clones, more than 70% seen once. The sequence came from a man aged 18-30 years who had recovered from COVID-19. The J gene is TRBJ1-2, the V gene TRBV15, with 7 bases that match TRBD1. The sample comprised peripheral blood. Here the CDR3 DNA reads TGTGCCACCAGCCGGGGACAGCTTCTTTTCTCGGGCTACACCTTC. This sequence encodes CATSRGQLLFSGYTF.